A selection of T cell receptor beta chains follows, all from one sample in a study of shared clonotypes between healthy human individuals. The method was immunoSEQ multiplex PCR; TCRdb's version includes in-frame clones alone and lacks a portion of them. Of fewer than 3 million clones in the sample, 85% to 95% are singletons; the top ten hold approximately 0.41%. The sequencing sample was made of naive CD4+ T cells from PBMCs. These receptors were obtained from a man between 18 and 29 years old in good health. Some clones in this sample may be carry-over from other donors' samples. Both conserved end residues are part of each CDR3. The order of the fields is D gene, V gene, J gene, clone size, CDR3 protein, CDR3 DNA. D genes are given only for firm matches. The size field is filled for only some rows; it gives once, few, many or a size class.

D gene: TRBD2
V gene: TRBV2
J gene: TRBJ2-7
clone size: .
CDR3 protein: CASSEVASGSHEQYF
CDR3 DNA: TGTGCCAGCAGTGAAGTCGCTAGCGGGAGCCACGAGCAGTACTTC

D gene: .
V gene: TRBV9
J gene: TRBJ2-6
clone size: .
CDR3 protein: CASSVEGRSANVLTF
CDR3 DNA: TGTGCCAGCAGCGTAGAAGGTCGGTCGGCCAACGTCCTGACTTTC

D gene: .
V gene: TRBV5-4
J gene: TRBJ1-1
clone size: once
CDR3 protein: CASTPGLGNTEAFF
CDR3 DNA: TGTGCCAGCACTCCGGGACTGGGAAACACTGAAGCTTTCTTT

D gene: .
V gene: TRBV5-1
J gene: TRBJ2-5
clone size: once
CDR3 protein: CASSLGGVETQYF
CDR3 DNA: TGCGCCAGCAGCTTGGGTGGGGTTGAGACCCAGTACTTC

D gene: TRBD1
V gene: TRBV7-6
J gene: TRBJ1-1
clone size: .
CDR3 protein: CASSSEDRGIGTEAFF
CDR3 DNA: TGTGCCAGCAGCTCAGAGGACAGGGGAATCGGAACTGAAGCTTTCTTT

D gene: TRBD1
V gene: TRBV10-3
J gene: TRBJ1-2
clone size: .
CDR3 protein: CAISPRGQGANGYTF
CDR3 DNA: TGTGCCATCAGCCCCAGGGGACAGGGGGCGAATGGCTACACCTTC

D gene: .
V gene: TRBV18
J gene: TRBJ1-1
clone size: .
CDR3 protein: CASSRVQGEAFF
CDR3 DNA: TGTGCCAGCTCACGAGTCCAGGGGGAAGCTTTCTTT

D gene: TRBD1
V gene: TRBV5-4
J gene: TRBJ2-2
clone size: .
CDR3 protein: CASSFGPGQGGTGELFF
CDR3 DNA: TGTGCCAGCAGCTTCGGACCGGGACAGGGAGGCACCGGGGAGCTGTTTTTT

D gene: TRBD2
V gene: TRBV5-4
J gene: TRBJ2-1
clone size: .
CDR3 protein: CASSWASGRAPEQFF
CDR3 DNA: TGTGCCAGCAGCTGGGCTAGCGGGAGGGCCCCTGAGCAGTTCTTC

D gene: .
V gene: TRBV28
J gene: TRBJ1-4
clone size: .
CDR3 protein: CASSSYFPGVATNEKLFF
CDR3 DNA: TGTGCCAGCAGCTCTTACTTTCCGGGGGTTGCAACTAATGAAAAACTGTTTTTT

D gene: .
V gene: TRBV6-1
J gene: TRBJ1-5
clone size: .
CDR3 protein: CASRSAGFSNQPQHF
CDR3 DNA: TGTGCCAGCCGTAGCGCGGGGTTTAGCAATCAGCCCCAGCATTTT

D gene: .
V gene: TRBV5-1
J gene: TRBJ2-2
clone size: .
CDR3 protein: CASSLRQAYTGELFF
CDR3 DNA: TGCGCCAGCAGCTTGCGCCAGGCCTACACCGGGGAGCTGTTTTTT

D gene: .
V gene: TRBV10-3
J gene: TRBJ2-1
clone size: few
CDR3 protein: CAISDRNEQFF
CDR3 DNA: TGTGCCATCAGTGACCGGAATGAGCAGTTCTTC

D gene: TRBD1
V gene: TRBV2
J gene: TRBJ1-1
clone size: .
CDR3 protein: CACGTGENTEAFF
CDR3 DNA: TGTGCCTGCGGGACAGGGGAGAACACTGAAGCTTTCTTT